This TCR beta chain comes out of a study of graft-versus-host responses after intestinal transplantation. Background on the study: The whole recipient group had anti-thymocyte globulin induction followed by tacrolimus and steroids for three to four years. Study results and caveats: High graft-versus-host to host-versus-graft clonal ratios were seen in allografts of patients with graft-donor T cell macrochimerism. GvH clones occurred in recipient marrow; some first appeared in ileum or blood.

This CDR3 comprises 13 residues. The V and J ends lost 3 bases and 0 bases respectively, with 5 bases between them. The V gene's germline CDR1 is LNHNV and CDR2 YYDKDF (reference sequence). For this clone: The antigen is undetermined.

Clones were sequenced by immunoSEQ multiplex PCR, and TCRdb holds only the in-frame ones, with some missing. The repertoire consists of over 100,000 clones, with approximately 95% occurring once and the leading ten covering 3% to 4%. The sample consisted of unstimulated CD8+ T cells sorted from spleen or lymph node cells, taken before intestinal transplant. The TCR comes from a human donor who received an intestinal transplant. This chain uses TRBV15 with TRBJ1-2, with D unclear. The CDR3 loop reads CATSRGSNYGYTF. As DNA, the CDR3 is TGTGCCACCAGCAGGGGTTCTAACTATGGCTACACCTTC.